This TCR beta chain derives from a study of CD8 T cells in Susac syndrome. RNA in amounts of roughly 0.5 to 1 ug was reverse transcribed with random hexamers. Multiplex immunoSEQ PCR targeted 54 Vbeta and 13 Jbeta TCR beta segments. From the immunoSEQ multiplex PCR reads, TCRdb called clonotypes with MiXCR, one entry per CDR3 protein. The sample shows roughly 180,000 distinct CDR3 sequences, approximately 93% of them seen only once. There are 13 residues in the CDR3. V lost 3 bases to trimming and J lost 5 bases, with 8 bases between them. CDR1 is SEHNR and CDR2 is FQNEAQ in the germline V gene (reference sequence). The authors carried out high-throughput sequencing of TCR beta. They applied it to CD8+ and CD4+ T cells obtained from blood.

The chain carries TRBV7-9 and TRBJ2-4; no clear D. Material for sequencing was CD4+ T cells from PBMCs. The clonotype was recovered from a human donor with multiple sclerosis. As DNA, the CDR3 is TGTGCCAGCAGCTTCCTGGCACAAAACATTCAGTACTTC. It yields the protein CASSFLAQNIQYF.